Listed below are T cell receptor beta chains from one sample, sequenced in a study of PD-L1 blockade in urothelial cancer. Data came from immunoSEQ multiplex PCR; TCRdb stores just in-frame clones and leaves some out. The table includes around 80,000 clones, around 93% detected once. The starting material was PBMCs, obtained around atezolizumab (anti-PD-L1) treatment. The receptors come from a woman older than 75 with urothelial cancer. CDR3s include the opening cysteine and the closing phenylalanine or tryptophan.

j_gene | v_gene | CDR3aa
TRBJ2-7 | TRBV27 | CASSWSGSAYEQYF
TRBJ1-1 | TRBV10-3 | CAINRQENTEAFF
TRBJ2-1 | TRBV11-2 | CASLGLAGEKQFF
TRBJ2-1 | TRBV7-3 | CASAAGAGNEQFF
TRBJ1-5 | TRBV6-1 | CASRTVGGTEMPQHF
TRBJ2-7 | TRBV11-3 | CASSPGLAGGPGYEQYF
TRBJ2-1 | TRBV28 | CASRGGTAYNEQFF
TRBJ1-2 | TRBV28 | CASSLGRGGYGYTF
TRBJ1-1 | TRBV27 | CASSLGRGNTEAFF
TRBJ1-2 | TRBV7-6 | CASSLEGARANYGYTF
TRBJ2-3 | TRBV11-2 | CASSLGLATDTQYF
TRBJ2-2 | TRBV19 | CASSIFGLAGVGDTGELFF
TRBJ1-2 | TRBV10-2 | CASSESMRGGYTF
TRBJ2-2 | TRBV5-5 | CASSLADERAGELFF
TRBJ2-7 | TRBV6-1 | CASTTSGVSSYEQYF
TRBJ2-5 | TRBV28 | CASSGPGVLETQYF
TRBJ2-6 | TRBV7-9 | CASSLGQGAGANVLTF
TRBJ1-5 | TRBV2 | CASSEGGTILEPQHF
TRBJ2-1 | TRBV12-5 | CASSLAASYNEQFF
TRBJ2-7 | TRBV19 | CASSIEVGSHYEQYF
TRBJ2-1 | TRBV19 | CASSPRLLAAYNEQFF
TRBJ1-5 | TRBV6-1 | CASSAPTGAPSNQPQHF
TRBJ1-1 | TRBV19 | CASTRHRGTTEAFF
TRBJ2-1 | TRBV6-5 | CASSVRGVRNEQFF
TRBJ2-7 | TRBV7-7 | CASSPGGRYYEQYF
TRBJ2-1 | TRBV30 | CAWSVGREKWNEQFF
TRBJ2-7 | TRBV19 | CASSAARAYEQYF
TRBJ2-5 | TRBV27 | CASGTSGFPRGETQYF
TRBJ2-4 | TRBV19 | CASSLHRVENIQYF
TRBJ2-5 | TRBV9 | CASSVAAGTKETQYF
TRBJ1-1 | TRBV5-1 | CASSSLQGAGTEAFF
TRBJ2-7 | TRBV5-4 | CASRPDRGRINEQYF
TRBJ2-2 | TRBV27 | CASSSLRTGGAGELFF
TRBJ1-1 | TRBV28 | CASRGQANTEAFF
TRBJ2-7 | TRBV19 | CASSIHLTGSYEQYF
TRBJ2-6 | TRBV5-5 | CASSLEGAHIMAGANVLTF
TRBJ1-1 | TRBV5-1 | CASTREGGLTNTEAFF
TRBJ2-7 | TRBV10-1 | CASSPVPGREQYF
TRBJ2-2 | TRBV9 | CASSARQGPNTGELFF
TRBJ2-1 | TRBV4-1 | CASSQGLQTYNEQFF
TRBJ2-2 | TRBV28 | CASSKLAGVNTGELFF
TRBJ1-5 | TRBV28 | CASSRDRAYSNQPQHF
TRBJ1-4 | TRBV6-1 | CASSVGRKREKLFF
TRBJ1-1 | TRBV28 | CASGPGGGNTEAFF
TRBJ2-5 | TRBV4-1 | CASSQGLAGGQGETQYF
TRBJ2-1 | TRBV28 | CASRPRGAGSYNEQFF
TRBJ2-6 | TRBV18 | CASSPRDRPSLGANVLTF
TRBJ1-1 | TRBV25-1 | CASRETGEAFF
TRBJ2-7 | TRBV7-9 | CASSSLRFDEQYF
TRBJ2-7 | TRBV9 | CASSGSGTAVEQYF
TRBJ2-7 | TRBV27 | CASSFWGVGEQYF
TRBJ2-1 | TRBV5-1 | CASSLAGAGSGNEQFF
TRBJ1-1 | TRBV28 | CARGAIRGHRGEAFF
TRBJ1-2 | TRBV19 | CASSLRQGGYTF
TRBJ2-7 | TRBV7-6 | CASSLGGTGGEQYF
TRBJ2-7 | TRBV4-2 | CASSQDHGTSGVSYEQYF
TRBJ2-1 | TRBV5-1 | CASSLTLAGGYNEQFF
TRBJ2-2 | TRBV9 | CASSLSGRGTGELFF
TRBJ2-1 | TRBV7-2 | CASSLGGRDEQFF
TRBJ2-1 | TRBV20-1 | CSVTSGTEQFF